A single sample gave rise to the 30 T cell receptor beta chains below, sequenced in a study of molecular identifiers for immune sequencing clone quantification (dated by TCRdb to about 2018). Library prep was done by PCR. Instrument used: Illumina HiSeq 4000. TCRdb reworked the public reads: Q25 trimming with fastp, MiXCR clone assembly, productive beta chains retained. Rows matching on CDR3 protein sequence are summarized as one entry with the most common DNA and genes. This sample is represented by about 640,000 distinct CDR3 sequences; about 20% of them were singletons. Roughly 0.85% of the sample is in the top ten clones. The sample comprised naive CD8+ T cells from blood, with Jurkat cell RNA spiked in. Sample cell subset or site, as interpreted from the label and publication: FACS-sorted CD8+CD4-CCR7+CD45RA+ naive T cells. The receptors stem from a human donor in good health. Some libraries in this study had Jurkat cell RNA spiked in.

This clonotype has only a few counts. The gene calls are TRBV4-3 and TRBJ1-6, with D perhaps TRBD1 (5 bases). Germline V gene data show CDR1 as LGHNA and CDR2 as YSLEER. V shed 1 base and J shed 9 bases, with 13 bases lying between them. The CDR3 sequence is 15 residues long. Here the CDR3 reads CASSQVAGVGSPLHF. The CDR3 DNA follows: TGCGCCAGCAGCCAAGTCGCGGGGGTTGGTTCACCCCTCCACTTT.

The chain joins TRBV9 to TRBJ2-1; perhaps TRBD1 as D (6 bases). The CDR3 length is 15 residues. V was shortened by 2 bases and J by 3 bases, with 12 bases between the two germline ends. CDR1 and CDR2 from the germline V gene are SGDLS and YYNGEE. The DNA for the CDR3 is TGTGCCAGCAGCGTGGTGGACAGTTACTACAATGAGCAGTTCTTC. Translation: CASSVVDSYYNEQFF.

This clonotype is a singleton in its sample. A much larger clone lies one base from this, so it may be a read error. V is TRBV4-3 and J is TRBJ2-7, with D possibly being TRBD1 (5 bases). Germline CDR1 is LGHNA and CDR2 is YSLEER. The CDR3 covers 15 residues. V lost 3 bases to trimming and J lost 7 bases, with 19 bases between them. In DNA, the CDR3 is TGCGCCAGCAGCCACAAAACAAGGGGCAAGAATGAGCAGTACTTC. It encodes CASSHKTRGKNEQYF.

The sample holds many counts of this clonotype. The chain links TRBV19 to TRBJ2-7; D ambiguous. The CDR3 is 13 amino acids. Trimming removed 5 bases at V and 2 bases at J, with 10 bases between. CDR1 and CDR2 from the germline V gene are LNHDA and SQIVND (reference sequence). DNA of the CDR3: TGTGCCAGTAGTCCTTCGCCGGCCTACGAGCAGTACTTC. Translated, it gives CASSPSPAYEQYF.

This clonotype was observed a few times. The chain links TRBV30 to TRBJ2-7; perhaps D is TRBD1 or TRBD2 (5 bases each). There are 12 residues in the CDR3. Germline CDR1 reads GTSNPN; CDR2 reads SVGIG (reference sequence). The chain's CDR3 is CAWGRSSYEQYF. For the CDR3, the DNA is TGTGCATGGGGACGGAGCTCCTACGAGCAGTACTTC.

Ten or more counts support this clonotype. The chain has TRBV12-3 or TRBV12-4 and TRBJ2-3; 10 bases line up with TRBD1. This CDR3 has 14 residues. Trimming removed 6 bases from V and 7 bases from J; junction bases left unmatched: 7. In nucleotides, the CDR3 is TGTGCCAGCAGGGGGACAGGGGAGTGGTATACGCAGTATTTT. Its translation is CASRGTGEWYTQYF.

The rearrangement uses TRBV4-3 and TRBJ2-2; D uncertain. The CDR3 loop spans 16 amino acids. Germline CDR1 is LGHNA and CDR2 is YSLEER. V lost 0 bases, J lost 2 bases, and 10 bases lay in between. The DNA for the CDR3 is TGCGCCAGCAGCCAAGAAGGCTTCTCTAACACCGGGGAGCTGTTTTTT. As protein: CASSQEGFSNTGELFF.

This clonotype was counted many times. The chain couples TRBV7-9 to TRBJ1-1; the D gene is possibly TRBD1 (6 bases). This CDR3 comprises 12 residues. Per the germline V gene, CDR1 is SEHNR and CDR2 is FQNEAQ (reference sequence). V was cut by 11 bases and J by 1 base, with 11 bases left in between. CDR3 amino acids: CAGGNRNTEAFF. CDR3 DNA sequence: TGTGCCGGGGGCAACAGGAACACTGAAGCTTTCTTT.

The V call is TRBV4-1, the J call TRBJ2-7, with D perhaps TRBD1 or TRBD2 (5 bases each). V was pared by 4 bases and J by 3 bases, with 16 bases between. The CDR3 extends over 15 amino acids. Looked up from germline, CDR1 is MGHRA and CDR2 is YSYEKL. DNA for the CDR3: TGCGCCAGCAGCCCGGGGCGGTTCTCAAACTACGAGCAGTACTTC. This sequence encodes CASSPGRFSNYEQYF.

This clonotype was counted ten times or more. This chain uses TRBV4-3 with TRBJ1-6; D not certain. Trimming left V 0 bases short and J 7 bases short, with 7 bases between. The CDR3 covers 14 residues. CDR1 is LGHNA and CDR2 is YSLEER in the germline V gene. The CDR3 region is CASSQDFSNSPLHF. The CDR3 coding sequence is TGCGCCAGCAGCCAAGATTTCTCAAATTCACCCCTCCACTTT.

This clonotype was seen many times. This chain links TRBV30 with TRBJ2-3; 7 bases match TRBD2. V shed 1 base, J shed 1 base, and the junction held 2 bases outside the gene matches. Germline V gene data show CDR1 as GTSNPN and CDR2 as SVGIG (reference sequence). This CDR3 spans 14 amino acids. CDR3 nucleotide sequence: TGTGCCTGGAGTGGGCTAGCGGGCACAGATACGCAGTATTTT. Encoded protein: CAWSGLAGTDTQYF.

To note about this clonotype: A much larger clone differs from this one at a single base, so this may be a read error. The genes are TRBV4-3 and TRBJ2-2; TRBD2 is a possible D gene (5 bases). The germline V gene has CDR1 LGHNA and CDR2 YSLEER. There are 15 residues in the CDR3. The CDR3 loop is CASSQEGSNTGELLF. The CDR3 bases are TGCGCCAGCAGCCAAGAGGGATCGAACACCGGGGAGCTGCTTTTT.

The table lists this clonotype with a few counts. The rearrangement uses TRBV28 and TRBJ2-7, with D unclear. The germline V gene has CDR1 MDHEN and CDR2 SYDVKM. Trimming stripped 3 bases from V and 1 base from J, with 10 bases between. The CDR3 runs 14 residues. CDR3 sequence (DNA): TGTGCCAGCAGTTTTTACGACCGTTCCTACGAGCAGTACTTC. Protein sequence: CASSFYDRSYEQYF.

This clonotype has at least ten counts. The rearrangement joins TRBV6-5 to TRBJ2-3, with D tentatively TRBD1 or TRBD2 (6 bases each). There are 17 residues in the CDR3. The germline V gene has CDR1 MNHEY and CDR2 SVGAGI. Between the trimmed V and J ends, which lost 0 bases and 2 bases, there was a span of 15 bases. The CDR3 region has the DNA TGTGCCAGCAGTTACTCCTCTCCGGGGGCCCCCACAGATACGCAGTATTTT. Translated: CASSYSSPGAPTDTQYF.

This clonotype was found a few times. The rearrangement links TRBV11-2 to TRBJ2-2; either TRBD1 or TRBD2 may fit D (6 bases each). The CDR3 length is 14 residues. Germline CDR1 is SGHAT and CDR2 is FQNNGV. V was shortened by 7 bases and J by 8 bases, with 17 bases between the two germline ends. The CDR3 spells CASTGTGAYGELFF. CDR3 DNA sequence: TGTGCCAGCACCGGTACGGGGGCTTATGGGGAGCTGTTTTTT.

On this clonotype: A read error is possible here, since a much larger clone lies one base away. The rearrangement links TRBV13 to TRBJ2-3, with TRBD2 matching over 12 bases. This CDR3 has 18 amino acids. Germline V gene sequence: CDR1 PRHDT, CDR2 FYEKMQ (reference sequence). The CDR3 loop is CASSLRSLAGGLFDTRYF. As DNA, the CDR3 is TGTGCCAGCAGCTTAAGGTCTCTAGCGGGGGGGCTGTTCGATACGCGGTATTTT.

Of note for this clonotype: A much larger clone lies one base from this, so it may be a read error. V usage is TRBV28 and J usage is TRBJ2-7; 9 bases align to TRBD2. The CDR3 runs to 16 residues. Per germline, CDR1 MDHEN and CDR2 SYDVKM. The CDR3 loop is CASSLSTSGPSYVQYF. CDR3 coding DNA: TGTGCCAGCAGTTTATCAACTAGCGGGCCATCCTACGTGCAGTACTTC.

This clonotype appeared many times. This chain joins TRBV7-9 and TRBJ2-5, with D possibly called TRBD1 or TRBD2 (5 bases each). In germline, CDR1 is SEHNR, CDR2 FQNEAQ (reference sequence). The V end was cut by 5 bases, the J end by 2 bases, with 15 bases between. The length of the CDR3 is 15 residues. DNA for the CDR3: TGTGCCAGCAGCCCCGGGGCGACAGAACAAGAGACCCAGTACTTC. It specifies CASSPGATEQETQYF.

For this clonotype: The CDR3 ends on some other residue instead of the conserved phenylalanine or tryptophan, so this is likely a read error. DNA of the CDR3: TGTGCCAGCAGTTACTCTGTTCAGACTAGCGGGAAGGTTGGTGAGCAGTTCTCC. It specifies CASSYSVQTSGKVGEQFS. The rearrangement links TRBV6-6 to TRBJ2-1; 11 bases match TRBD2. Looked up from germline, CDR1 is MNHNY and CDR2 is SVGAGI (reference sequence). This CDR3 is built from 18 residues. V lost 0 bases, J lost 9 bases, and 13 bases stayed unmatched.

This clonotype was counted ten times or more. The rearrangement joins TRBV7-9 to TRBJ2-7, with 10 bases fitting TRBD1. The germline gives CDR1 SEHNR, CDR2 FQNEAQ (reference sequence). This CDR3 region has 14 residues. Trimming cost V 4 bases and J 6 bases; bases outside gene matches: 6. The CDR3 reads CASSSGQGLIEQYF. The CDR3 DNA sequence: TGTGCCAGCAGCTCGGGACAGGGGCTAATCGAGCAGTACTTC.

As to this clonotype: As the CDR3 is not closed by the conserved phenylalanine or tryptophan, this likely results from a read error. CDR3 protein: CATSDLEEGPSEQFY. For the CDR3, the DNA is TGTGCCACCAGTGATTTGGAGGAGGGGCCGAGTGAGCAGTTCTAC. The genes are TRBV24-1 and TRBJ2-1; a weak D match, TRBD2 (6 bases). This CDR3 is built from 15 residues. The germline V gene encodes CDR1 KGHDR and CDR2 SFDVKD. V gave up 0 bases and J gave up 9 bases, with 14 bases separating them.

This clonotype was picked up many times. J is TRBJ2-7 and V is TRBV9; 12 nucleotides line up with TRBD2. Unmatched junction bases numbered 6, after V lost 4 bases and J lost 7 bases. This CDR3 region has 14 residues. In germline, CDR1 is SGDLS, CDR2 YYNGEE. The DNA for the CDR3 is TGTGCCAGCAGCCAAGAAGGACTAGCGGGGGAGCAGTACTTC. Translating it yields CASSQEGLAGEQYF.

In its sample, this clonotype was seen many times. This chain connects TRBV12-3 or TRBV12-4 to TRBJ2-1; 10 positions agree with TRBD1. The ends lost 6 bases at V and 7 bases at J; junction bases unmatched: 12. The CDR3 runs to 16 residues. DNA of the CDR3: TGTGCCAGCAGCGAGGGGACAGGGGTCTTGAGGAATGAGCAGTTCTTC. Protein: CASSEGTGVLRNEQFF.

This clonotype was recorded many times. V and J are TRBV27 and TRBJ1-6; tentatively, D is TRBD1 (6 bases). Per the germline V gene, CDR1 is MNHEY and CDR2 is SMNVEV (reference sequence). The length of the CDR3 is 18 residues. The ends were cut back, 4 bases at V and 2 bases at J, with 18 bases in the middle. CDR3 loop: CASSSLRSGVTYNSPLHF. CDR3 nucleotide sequence: TGTGCCAGCAGTTCCCTTCGGTCAGGGGTCACCTATAATTCACCCCTCCACTTT.

This clonotype has a count of ten or more. The V call is TRBV7-6, the J call TRBJ2-6; the D is unclear. Germline CDR1 is SGHVS and CDR2 is FNYEAQ. Trimming removed 4 bases at V and 0 bases at J, with 16 bases between. The CDR3 is made up of 18 amino acids. The CDR3 sequence: CASSSNPLPHSGANVLTF. The CDR3 DNA reads TGTGCCAGCAGCTCTAACCCCCTCCCTCACTCTGGGGCCAACGTCCTGACTTTC.

With respect to this clonotype: With a much larger clone just one base away, this may be a read error. The chain carries TRBV7-9 and TRBJ2-7; 7 bases are a match to TRBD2. CDR1 and CDR2 (germline): SEHNR, FQNEAQ (reference sequence). There are 18 residues in the CDR3. V was clipped by 4 bases and J by 6 bases; unmatched bases: 21. CDR3 nucleotide sequence: TGTGCCAGCAGCTCCTCAAGGGCGACTAGCAGGAGGGCCACCGAGCAGTACTTC. Residues: CASSSSRATSRRATEQYF.

This clonotype was seen more than once but under ten times. V usage is TRBV6-6 and J usage is TRBJ2-1; 12 bases line up with TRBD2. The germline CDR1 and CDR2 sequences are MNHNY and SVGAGI (reference sequence). This CDR3 comprises 18 residues. V dropped 6 bases and J dropped 5; count of bases not matched to a gene: 14. CDR3 region: CASSLLASRLAGDNEQFF. As DNA, the CDR3 is TGTGCCAGCAGCCTACTCGCTTCCAGACTAGCGGGAGACAATGAGCAGTTCTTC.

The sample holds many counts of this clonotype. As DNA, the CDR3 is TGTGCCAGCAGCTTAGAGGGGTTCCAGGGGGGCGCAGATACGCAGTATTTT. Its protein product is CASSLEGFQGGADTQYF. The rearrangement uses TRBV11-2 and TRBJ2-3; D perhaps matches TRBD1 (7 bases). The CDR3 sequence is 17 residues long. Trimming removed 0 bases from V and 4 bases from J, with 17 bases in between. The germline V gene has CDR1 SGHAT and CDR2 FQNNGV.

This clonotype was detected many times. The chain links TRBV4-3 to TRBJ2-3; tentatively, D is TRBD1 or TRBD2 (5 bases each). Trimming cost V 0 bases and J 8 bases, with 24 bases left between them. The CDR3 has 18 residues. CDR1 is LGHNA and CDR2 is YSLEER in the germline V gene. CDR3 DNA sequence: TGCGCCAGCAGCCAAGAAGATTTTATGGGGCTTCGAGGAGGTACGCAGTATTTT. Translating it yields CASSQEDFMGLRGGTQYF.

This clonotype was found many times. V is TRBV6-2 or TRBV6-3 and J is TRBJ1-1, with a weak D call TRBD1 (5 bases). Germline assignment: CDR1 MNHEY and CDR2 SVGEGT. The CDR3 is 19 residues long. The V gene lost 4 bases and the J gene lost 2 bases, with 26 bases spanning the gap. CDR3 loop: CASSSPKGLRLLLNTEAFF. The CDR3 DNA sequence: TGTGCCAGCAGTTCACCAAAGGGACTCCGCCTGTTACTCAACACTGAAGCTTTCTTT.